One sample yielded the 8 T cell receptor beta chains listed below, sequenced in a study of blood T cell repertoires in COVID-19. Only in-frame clones appear in the TCRdb table, and some are missing; sequencing was by immunoSEQ multiplex PCR. The data contain about 89,000 clones, 70% to 90% of them singletons. The specimen was peripheral blood. Every receptor here comes from a man aged 55 to 69 with acute or convalescent COVID-19.

The rearrangement joins TRBV2 to TRBJ2-5; D is possibly TRBD1 (5 bases). Germline V gene lookup returns CDR1 SNHLY and CDR2 FYNNEI. Trimming cost V 7 bases and J 1 base, with 10 bases left between them. The CDR3 runs 13 residues. Here the CDR3 reads CASIRGSQETQYF. The DNA for the CDR3 is TGTGCCAGCATAAGGGGTTCCCAAGAGACCCAGTACTTC.

The CDR3 sequence is CASSPNRAQLFF. The CDR3 DNA sequence: TGTGCCAGCTCACCAAACAGGGCACAACTGTTTTTT. The J gene is TRBJ1-4, the V gene TRBV18; D is perhaps TRBD1 (6 bases). Germline values: CDR1 KGHSH, CDR2 LQKENI. The CDR3 consists of 12 residues. Trimming removed 2 bases at V and 12 bases at J, with 10 bases between.

J is TRBJ1-1 and V is TRBV5-1; the match to TRBD1 covers 12 bases. Germline-derived CDR1 and CDR2 are SGHRS and YFSETQ. The CDR3 spans 16 residues. V trimming: 4 bases; J trimming: 6 bases; junction bases outside the gene matches: 10. The CDR3 sequence is CASSLGTGGWNAEAFF. The CDR3 DNA reads TGCGCCAGCAGCCTGGGGACAGGGGGCTGGAATGCTGAAGCTTTCTTT.

The chain uses TRBV10-3 and TRBJ1-2; tentative D call: TRBD1 (5 bases). The CDR3 has 14 amino acids. Trimming removed 2 bases from V and 14 bases from J, with 21 bases in between. Per the germline V gene, CDR1 is ENHRY and CDR2 is SYGVKD. Here the CDR3 DNA reads TGTGCCATCAGTGAGAGGGGCCAGGGTAGCTCCGGGACCTTC. This sequence encodes CAISERGQGSSGTF.

The V gene is TRBV7-7, the J gene TRBJ2-7, with D perhaps matching TRBD1 (6 bases). This CDR3 has 13 amino acids. Germline CDR1 and CDR2: SSHAT and FNYEAQ (reference sequence). V lost 1 base to trimming and J lost 3 bases, with 7 bases between them. CDR3 sequence reads: CASSLGRGYEQYF. The CDR3 nucleotides read TGTGCCAGCAGCTTAGGCAGGGGCTACGAGCAGTACTTC.

The V and J genes are TRBV12-3 or TRBV12-4 and TRBJ1-2, with D hard to call. Deletions cut 2 bases from V and 7 bases from J, with 11 bases between. The CDR3 is made up of 13 amino acids. CDR3 sequence: CASSLQVAFGYTF. The CDR3 DNA sequence: TGTGCCAGCAGTTTACAGGTGGCGTTTGGCTACACCTTC.

The chain uses TRBV7-3 and TRBJ1-2, with D possibly being TRBD1 (6 bases). This CDR3 region has 15 residues. Germline V lookup: CDR1 SGHTA, CDR2 FQGTGA. Trimming pared 5 bases from V and 6 bases from J, leaving 19 bases between. The CDR3 nucleotides read TGTGCCAGCAGCGCCGTCAGGGGTCGTGGGAATGGCTACACCTTC. This gives the protein CASSAVRGRGNGYTF.

This clone occurred once. The V and J genes are TRBV5-1 and TRBJ2-3; TRBD2 aligns across 9 bases. The V gene's germline CDR1 is SGHRS and CDR2 YFSETQ. V lost 1 base to trimming and J lost 3 bases; unmatched junction nucleotides: 6. The CDR3 is made up of 16 amino acids. The CDR3 region has the DNA TGCGCCAGCAGCTTGAGGGCTAGCGGGGAAACAGATACGCAGTATTTT. Protein product: CASSLRASGETDTQYF.